This TCR beta chain was identified during a study of shared clonotypes between healthy human individuals. Using immunoSEQ multiplex PCR, the repertoire was profiled, and TCRdb retains in-frame clones only, with some absent. This sample has about 1.1 million clones; 70% to 80% occur once, and the top ten carry about 0.94%. With regard to this clone: Its cognate antigen is unknown.

Germline V gene sequence: CDR1 SGHAT, CDR2 FQNNGV. This CDR3 has 11 residues. V lost 5 bases and J 6 bases, leaving 4 bases between the germline ends. Broader study findings: The study's rarefaction showed incomplete sorted-subset sequencing despite large depth.

The rearrangement joins TRBV11-2 to TRBJ1-4; the D is unclear. The sequencing input was memory CD4+ T cells from PBMCs. The sample's subset: CD45RA-negative fraction. The sequence was obtained from a man in his late teens or twenties in good health. Some clones in this sample may be carry-over from other donors' samples. The CDR3 bases are TGTGCCAGCAGCCCTTATGAAAAACTGTTTTTT. It codes for CASSPYEKLFF.